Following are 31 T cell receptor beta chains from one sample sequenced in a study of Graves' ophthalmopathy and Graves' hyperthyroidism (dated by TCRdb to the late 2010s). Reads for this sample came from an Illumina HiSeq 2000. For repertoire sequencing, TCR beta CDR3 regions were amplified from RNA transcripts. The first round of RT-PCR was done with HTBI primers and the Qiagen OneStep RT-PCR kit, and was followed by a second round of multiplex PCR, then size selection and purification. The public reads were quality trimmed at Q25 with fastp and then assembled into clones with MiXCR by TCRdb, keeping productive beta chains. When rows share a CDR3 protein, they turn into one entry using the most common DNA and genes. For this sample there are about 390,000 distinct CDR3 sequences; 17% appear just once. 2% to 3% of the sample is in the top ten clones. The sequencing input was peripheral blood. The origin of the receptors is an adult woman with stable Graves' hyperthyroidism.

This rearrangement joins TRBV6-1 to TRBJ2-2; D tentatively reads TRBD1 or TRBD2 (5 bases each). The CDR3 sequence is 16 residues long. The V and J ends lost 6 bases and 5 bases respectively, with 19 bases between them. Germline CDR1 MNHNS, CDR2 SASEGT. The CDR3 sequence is CASSTLGAGWTGELFF. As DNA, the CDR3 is TGTGCCAGCAGCACACTCGGGGCAGGATGGACCGGGGAGCTGTTTTTT.

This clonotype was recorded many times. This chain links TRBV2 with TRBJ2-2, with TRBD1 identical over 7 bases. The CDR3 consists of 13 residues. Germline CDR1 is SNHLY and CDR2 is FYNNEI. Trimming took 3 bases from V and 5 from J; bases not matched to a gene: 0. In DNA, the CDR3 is TGTGCCAGCAGTGAGACAGGGACCGGGGAGCTGTTTTTT. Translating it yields CASSETGTGELFF.

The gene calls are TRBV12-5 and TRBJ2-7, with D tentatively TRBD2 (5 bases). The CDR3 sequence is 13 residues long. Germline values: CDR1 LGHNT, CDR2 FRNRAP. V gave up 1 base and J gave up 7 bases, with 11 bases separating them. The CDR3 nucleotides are TGTGCTAGTGGTTTGGGGGAAACGGGGGAGCAGTACTTC. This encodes CASGLGETGEQYF.

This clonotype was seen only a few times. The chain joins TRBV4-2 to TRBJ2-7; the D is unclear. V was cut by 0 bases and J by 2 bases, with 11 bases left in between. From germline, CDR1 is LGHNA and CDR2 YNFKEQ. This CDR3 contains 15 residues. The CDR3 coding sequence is TGTGCCAGCAGCCAAGATCCGACCGACGCCTACGAGCAGTACTTC. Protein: CASSQDPTDAYEQYF.

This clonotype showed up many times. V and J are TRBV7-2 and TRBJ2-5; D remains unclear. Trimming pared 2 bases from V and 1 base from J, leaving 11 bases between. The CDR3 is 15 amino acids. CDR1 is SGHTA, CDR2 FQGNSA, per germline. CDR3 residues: CASSLMGTPQETQYF. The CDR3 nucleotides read TGTGCCAGCAGCTTAATGGGAACCCCCCAAGAGACCCAGTACTTC.

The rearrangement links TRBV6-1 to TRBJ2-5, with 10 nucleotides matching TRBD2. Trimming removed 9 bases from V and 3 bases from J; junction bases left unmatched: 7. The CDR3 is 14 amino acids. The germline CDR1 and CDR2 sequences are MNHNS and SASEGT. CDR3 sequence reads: CASQTGLAEETQYF. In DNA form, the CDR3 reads TGTGCCAGTCAGACCGGACTAGCGGAAGAGACCCAGTACTTC.

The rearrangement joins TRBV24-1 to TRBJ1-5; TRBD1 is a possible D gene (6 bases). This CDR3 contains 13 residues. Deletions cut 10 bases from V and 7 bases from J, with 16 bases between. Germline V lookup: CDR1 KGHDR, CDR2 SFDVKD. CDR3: CATSTGPWQPQHF. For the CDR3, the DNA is TGTGCCACTTCGACAGGCCCTTGGCAGCCCCAGCATTTT.

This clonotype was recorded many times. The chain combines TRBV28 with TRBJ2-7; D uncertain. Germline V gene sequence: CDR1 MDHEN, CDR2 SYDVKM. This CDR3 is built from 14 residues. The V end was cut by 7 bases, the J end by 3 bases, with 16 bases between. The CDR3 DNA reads TGTGCCAGCAATCCTCGGGCGAGATTCTACGAGCAGTACTTC. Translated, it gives CASNPRARFYEQYF.

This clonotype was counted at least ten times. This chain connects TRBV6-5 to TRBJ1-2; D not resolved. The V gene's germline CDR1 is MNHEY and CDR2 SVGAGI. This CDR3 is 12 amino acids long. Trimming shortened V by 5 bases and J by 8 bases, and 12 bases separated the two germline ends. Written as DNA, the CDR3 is TGTGCCAGCAGTAGGGATTTACGAGGCTACACCTTC. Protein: CASSRDLRGYTF.

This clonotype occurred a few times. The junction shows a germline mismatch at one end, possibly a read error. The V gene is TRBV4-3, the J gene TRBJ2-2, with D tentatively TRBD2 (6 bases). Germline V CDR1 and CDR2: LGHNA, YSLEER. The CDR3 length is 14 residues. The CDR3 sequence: CASSQANDGGELCF. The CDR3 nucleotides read TGCGCCAGCAGCCAAGCGAACGATGGCGGGGAGCTGTGTTTT.

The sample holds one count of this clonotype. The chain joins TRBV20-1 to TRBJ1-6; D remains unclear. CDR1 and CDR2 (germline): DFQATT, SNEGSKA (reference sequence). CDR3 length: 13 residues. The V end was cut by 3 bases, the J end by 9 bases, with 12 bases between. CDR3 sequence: CSASTGSGSPLHF. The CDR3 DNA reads TGCAGTGCTAGTACGGGGAGCGGTTCACCCCTCCACTTT.

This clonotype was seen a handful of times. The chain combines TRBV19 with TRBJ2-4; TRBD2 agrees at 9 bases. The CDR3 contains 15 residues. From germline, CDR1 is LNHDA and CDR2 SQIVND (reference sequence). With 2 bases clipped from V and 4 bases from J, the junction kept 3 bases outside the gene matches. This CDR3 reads CASSIKREVKNIQYF. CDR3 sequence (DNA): TGTGCCAGTAGTATAAAGCGGGAGGTTAAAAACATTCAGTACTTC.

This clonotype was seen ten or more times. The CDR3 region is CAWSGVGLAYGYTF. The CDR3, as DNA: TGTGCCTGGAGTGGTGTCGGGTTGGCTTATGGCTACACCTTC. The rearrangement uses TRBV30 and TRBJ1-2; unclear D gene. V shed 1 base and J shed 5 bases, with 14 bases lying between them. This CDR3 has 14 amino acids. Germline CDR1 GTSNPN, CDR2 SVGIG (reference sequence).

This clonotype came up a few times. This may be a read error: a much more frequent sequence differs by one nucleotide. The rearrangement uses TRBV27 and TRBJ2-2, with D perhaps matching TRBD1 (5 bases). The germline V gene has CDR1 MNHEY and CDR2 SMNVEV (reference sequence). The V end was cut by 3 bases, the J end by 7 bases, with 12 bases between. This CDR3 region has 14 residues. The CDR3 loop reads CASSFLDSFGELFF. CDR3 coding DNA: TGTGCCAGCAGTTTCTTAGACAGCTTCGGGGAGCTGTTTTTT.

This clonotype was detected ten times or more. CDR3 amino acids: CASSADPANYGYTF. In DNA form, the CDR3 reads TGCGCCAGCAGCGCCGATCCAGCTAACTATGGCTACACCTTC. V gene TRBV5-1 combines with J gene TRBJ1-2; D is unresolved. Looked up from germline, CDR1 is SGHRS and CDR2 is YFSETQ. Trimming left V 4 bases short and J 0 bases short, with 10 bases between. This CDR3 is built from 14 residues.

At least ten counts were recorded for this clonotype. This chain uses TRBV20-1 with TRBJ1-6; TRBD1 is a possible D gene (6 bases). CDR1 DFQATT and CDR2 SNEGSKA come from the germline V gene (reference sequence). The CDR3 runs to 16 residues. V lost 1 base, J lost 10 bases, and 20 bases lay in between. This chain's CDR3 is CSARVVEIGGASPLHF. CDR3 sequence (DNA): TGCAGTGCTAGAGTGGTAGAGATTGGGGGGGCCTCACCCCTCCACTTT.

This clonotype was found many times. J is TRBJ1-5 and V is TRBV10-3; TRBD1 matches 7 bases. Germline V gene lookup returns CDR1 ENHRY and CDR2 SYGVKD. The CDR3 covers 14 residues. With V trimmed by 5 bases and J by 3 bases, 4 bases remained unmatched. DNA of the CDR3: TGTGCCATCAGTTCAGGGGGTATCAATCAGCCCCAGCATTTT. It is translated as CAISSGGINQPQHF.

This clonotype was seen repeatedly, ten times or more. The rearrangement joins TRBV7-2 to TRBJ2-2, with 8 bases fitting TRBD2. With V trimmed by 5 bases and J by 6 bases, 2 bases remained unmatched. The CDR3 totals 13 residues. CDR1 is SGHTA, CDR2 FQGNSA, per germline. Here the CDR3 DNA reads TGTGCCAGCAGCCCGGGACTAGCCGGGGAGCTGTTTTTT. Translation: CASSPGLAGELFF.

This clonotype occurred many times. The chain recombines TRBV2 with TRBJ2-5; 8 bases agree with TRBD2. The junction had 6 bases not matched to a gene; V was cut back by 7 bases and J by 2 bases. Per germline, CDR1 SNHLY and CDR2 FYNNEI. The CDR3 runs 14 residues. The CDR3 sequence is CASMITGGQETQYF. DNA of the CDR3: TGTGCCAGCATGATAACGGGAGGGCAAGAGACCCAGTACTTC.

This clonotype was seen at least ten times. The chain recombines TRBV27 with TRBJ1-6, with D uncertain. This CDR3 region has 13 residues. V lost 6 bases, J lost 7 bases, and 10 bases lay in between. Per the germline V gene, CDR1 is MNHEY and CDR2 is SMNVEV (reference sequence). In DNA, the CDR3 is TGTGCCAGCAGCTCGCCTGGGAATTCACCCCTCCACTTT. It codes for CASSSPGNSPLHF.

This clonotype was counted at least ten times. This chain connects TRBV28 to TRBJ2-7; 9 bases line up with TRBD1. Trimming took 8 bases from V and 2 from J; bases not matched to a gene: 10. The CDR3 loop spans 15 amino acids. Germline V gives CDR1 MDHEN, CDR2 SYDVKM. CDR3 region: CASQSNRQGAYEQYF. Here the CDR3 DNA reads TGTGCCAGCCAATCCAATAGACAGGGGGCCTACGAGCAGTACTTC. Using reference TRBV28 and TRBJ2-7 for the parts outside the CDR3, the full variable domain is DVKVTQSSRYLVKRTGEKVFLECVQDMDHENMFWYRQDPGLGLRLIYFSYDVKMKEKGDIPEGYSVSREKKERFSLILESASTNQTSMYLCASQSNRQGAYEQYFGPGTRLTVT.

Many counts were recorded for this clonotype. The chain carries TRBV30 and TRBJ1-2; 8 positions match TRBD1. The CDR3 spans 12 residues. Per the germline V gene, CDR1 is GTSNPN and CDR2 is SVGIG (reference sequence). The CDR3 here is CGASGGNYGYTF. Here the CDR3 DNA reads TGTGGGGCTTCAGGGGGCAACTATGGCTACACCTTC.

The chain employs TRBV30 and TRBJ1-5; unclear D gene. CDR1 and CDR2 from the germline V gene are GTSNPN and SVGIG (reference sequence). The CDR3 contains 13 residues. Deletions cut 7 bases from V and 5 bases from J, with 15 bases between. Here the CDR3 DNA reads TGTGCCTCCGCGCGGAGAACGGATCAGCCCCAGCATTTT. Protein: CASARRTDQPQHF.

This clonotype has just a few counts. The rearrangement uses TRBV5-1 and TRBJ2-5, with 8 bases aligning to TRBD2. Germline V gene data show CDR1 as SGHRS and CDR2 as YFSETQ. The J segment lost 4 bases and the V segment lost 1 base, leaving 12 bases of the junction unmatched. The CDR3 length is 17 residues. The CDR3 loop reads CASSLLLSSGSRETQYF. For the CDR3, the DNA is TGCGCCAGCAGCTTGTTGTTATCCAGCGGGAGTAGAGAGACCCAGTACTTC. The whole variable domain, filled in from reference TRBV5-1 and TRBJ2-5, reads KAGVTQTPRYLIKTRGQQVTLSCSPISGHRSVSWYQQTPGQGLQFLFEYFSETQRNKGNFPGRFSGRQFSNSRSEMNVSTLELGDSALYLCASSLLLSSGSRETQYFGPGTRLLVL.

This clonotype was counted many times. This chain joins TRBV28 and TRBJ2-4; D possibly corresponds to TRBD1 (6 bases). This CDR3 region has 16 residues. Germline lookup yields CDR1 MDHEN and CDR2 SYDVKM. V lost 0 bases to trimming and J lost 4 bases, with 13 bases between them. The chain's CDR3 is CASSLWGADEKNIQYF. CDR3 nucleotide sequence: TGTGCCAGCAGTTTATGGGGGGCGGATGAGAAAAACATTCAGTACTTC. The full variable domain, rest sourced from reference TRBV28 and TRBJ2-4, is DVKVTQSSRYLVKRTGEKVFLECVQDMDHENMFWYRQDPGLGLRLIYFSYDVKMKEKGDIPEGYSVSREKKERFSLILESASTNQTSMYLCASSLWGADEKNIQYFGAGTRLSVL.

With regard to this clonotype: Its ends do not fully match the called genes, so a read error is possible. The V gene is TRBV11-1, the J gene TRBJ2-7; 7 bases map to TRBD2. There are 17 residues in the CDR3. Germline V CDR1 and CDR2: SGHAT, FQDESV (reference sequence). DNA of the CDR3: TGTGCCAGCAGCTTAGGATCCCTCGGGACTAAGTCTTACGATCAGTACTTC. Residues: CASSLGSLGTKSYDQYF.

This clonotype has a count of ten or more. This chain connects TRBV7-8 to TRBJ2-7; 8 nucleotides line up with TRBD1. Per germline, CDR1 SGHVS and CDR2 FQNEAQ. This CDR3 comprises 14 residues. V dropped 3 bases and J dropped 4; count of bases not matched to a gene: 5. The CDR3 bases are TGTGCCAGCAGCTTCAGACAGGGGTGGTACGAGCAGTACTTC. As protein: CASSFRQGWYEQYF.

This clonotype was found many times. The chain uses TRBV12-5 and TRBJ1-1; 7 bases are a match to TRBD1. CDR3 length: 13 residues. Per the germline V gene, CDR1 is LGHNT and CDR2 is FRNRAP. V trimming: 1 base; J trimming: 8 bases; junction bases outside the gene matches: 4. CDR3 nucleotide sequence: TGTGCTAGTGGTTTGGCCCCGGACAGGGAAGCTTTCTTT. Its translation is CASGLAPDREAFF.

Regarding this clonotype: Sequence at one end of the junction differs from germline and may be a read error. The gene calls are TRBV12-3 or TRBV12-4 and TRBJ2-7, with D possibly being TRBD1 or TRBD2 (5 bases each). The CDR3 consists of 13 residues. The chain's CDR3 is CASSHIGDHDQYF. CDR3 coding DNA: TGTGCCAGCAGTCATATAGGGGACCACGATCAGTACTTC.

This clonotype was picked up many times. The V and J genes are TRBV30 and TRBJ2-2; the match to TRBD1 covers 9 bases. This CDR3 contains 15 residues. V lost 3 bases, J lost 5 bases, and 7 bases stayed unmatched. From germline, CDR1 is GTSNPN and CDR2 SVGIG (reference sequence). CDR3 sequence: CAWREWDRETGELFF. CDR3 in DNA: TGTGCCTGGAGGGAGTGGGACAGGGAAACCGGGGAGCTGTTTTTT.

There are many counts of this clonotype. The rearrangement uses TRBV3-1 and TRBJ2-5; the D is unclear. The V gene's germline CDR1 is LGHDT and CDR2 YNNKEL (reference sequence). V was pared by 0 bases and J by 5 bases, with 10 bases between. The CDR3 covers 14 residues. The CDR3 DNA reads TGTGCCAGCAGCCAAGATTGGGGATGGGAGACCCAGTACTTC. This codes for CASSQDWGWETQYF.